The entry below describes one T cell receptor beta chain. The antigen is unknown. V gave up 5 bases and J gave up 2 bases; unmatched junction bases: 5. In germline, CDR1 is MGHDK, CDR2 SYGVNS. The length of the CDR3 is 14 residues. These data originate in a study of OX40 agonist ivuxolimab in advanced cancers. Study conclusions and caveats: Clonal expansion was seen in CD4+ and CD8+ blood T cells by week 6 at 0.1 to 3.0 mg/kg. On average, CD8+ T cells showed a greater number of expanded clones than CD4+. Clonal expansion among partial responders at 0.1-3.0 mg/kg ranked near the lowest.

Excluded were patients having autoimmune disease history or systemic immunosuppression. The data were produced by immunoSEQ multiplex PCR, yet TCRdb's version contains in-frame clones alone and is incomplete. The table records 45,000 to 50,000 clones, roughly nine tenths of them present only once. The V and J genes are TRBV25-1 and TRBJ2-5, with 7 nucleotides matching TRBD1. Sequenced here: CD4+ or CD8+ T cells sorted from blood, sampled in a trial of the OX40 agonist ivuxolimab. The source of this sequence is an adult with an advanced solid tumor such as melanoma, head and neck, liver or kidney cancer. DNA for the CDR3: TGTGCCAGCAGTCCCCCAGGGGGACAAGAGACCCAGTACTTC. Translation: CASSPPGGQETQYF. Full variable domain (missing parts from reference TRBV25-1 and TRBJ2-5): EADIYQTPRYLVIGTGKKITLECSQTMGHDKMYWYQQDPGMELHLIHYSYGVNSTEKGDLSSESTVSRIRTEHFPLTLESARPSHTSQYLCASSPPGGQETQYFGPGTRLLVL.